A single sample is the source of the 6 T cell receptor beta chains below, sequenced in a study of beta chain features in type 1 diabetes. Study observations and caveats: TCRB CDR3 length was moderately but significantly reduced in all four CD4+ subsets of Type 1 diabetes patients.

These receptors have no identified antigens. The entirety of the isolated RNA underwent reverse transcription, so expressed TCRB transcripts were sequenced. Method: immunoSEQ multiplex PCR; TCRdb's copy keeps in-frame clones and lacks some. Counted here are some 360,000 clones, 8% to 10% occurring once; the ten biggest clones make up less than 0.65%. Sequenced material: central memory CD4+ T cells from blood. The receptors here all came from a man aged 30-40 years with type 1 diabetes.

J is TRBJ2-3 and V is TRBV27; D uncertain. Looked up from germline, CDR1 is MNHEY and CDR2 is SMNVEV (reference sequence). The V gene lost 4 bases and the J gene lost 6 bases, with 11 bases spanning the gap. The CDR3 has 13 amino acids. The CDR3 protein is CASSYKRLDTQYF. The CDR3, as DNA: TGTGCCAGCAGTTATAAGAGGCTGGATACGCAGTATTTT.

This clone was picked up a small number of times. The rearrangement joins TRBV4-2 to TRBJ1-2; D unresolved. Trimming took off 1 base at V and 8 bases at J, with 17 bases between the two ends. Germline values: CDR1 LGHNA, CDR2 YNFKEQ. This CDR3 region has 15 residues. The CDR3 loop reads CASSQGENSLKGYTF. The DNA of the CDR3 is TGTGCCAGCAGCCAAGGAGAGAATAGTTTGAAAGGCTACACCTTC.

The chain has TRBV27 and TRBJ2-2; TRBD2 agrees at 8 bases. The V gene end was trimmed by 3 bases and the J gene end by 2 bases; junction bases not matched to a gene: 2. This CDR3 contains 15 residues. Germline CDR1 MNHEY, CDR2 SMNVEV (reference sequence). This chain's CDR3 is CASSFAGGNTGELFF. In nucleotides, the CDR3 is TGTGCCAGCAGTTTCGCGGGGGGCAACACCGGGGAGCTGTTTTTT.

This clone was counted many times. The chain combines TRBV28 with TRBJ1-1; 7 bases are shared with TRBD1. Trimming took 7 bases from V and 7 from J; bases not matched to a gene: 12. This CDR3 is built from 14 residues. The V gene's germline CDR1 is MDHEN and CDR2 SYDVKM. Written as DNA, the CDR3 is TGTGCCAGCACCATAAGACAGGGCGTTCTTGAAGCTTTCTTT. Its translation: CASTIRQGVLEAFF.

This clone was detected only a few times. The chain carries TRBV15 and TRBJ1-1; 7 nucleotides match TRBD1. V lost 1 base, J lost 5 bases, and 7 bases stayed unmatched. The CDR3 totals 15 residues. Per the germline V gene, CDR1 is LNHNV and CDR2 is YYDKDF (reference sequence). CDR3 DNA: TGTGCCACCAGCAGAGCGGGAGGGGGCCTTACTGAAGCTTTCTTT. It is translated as CATSRAGGGLTEAFF.

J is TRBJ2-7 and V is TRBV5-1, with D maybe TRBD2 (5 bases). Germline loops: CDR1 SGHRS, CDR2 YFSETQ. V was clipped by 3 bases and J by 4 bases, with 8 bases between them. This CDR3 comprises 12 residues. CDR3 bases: TGCGCCAGCAGCTGGGGAGATTACGAGCAGTACTTC. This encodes CASSWGDYEQYF.